A single sample is the source of the 5 T cell receptor beta chains below, sequenced in a study of cytomegalovirus exposure and HLA in healthy donors. Researchers ran the PCR with 60 Vbeta and 13 Jbeta primers. Data came from immunoSEQ multiplex PCR; TCRdb stores just in-frame clones and leaves some out. In the table there are roughly 190,000 clones, about four fifths of which are singletons. Sequencing was performed on PBMCs. All receptors derive from a woman aged 45-60 years in good health and CMV-seropositive.

The J gene is TRBJ2-7, the V gene TRBV7-2; tentative D call: TRBD1 (5 bases). CDR1 is SGHTA and CDR2 is FQGNSA in the germline V gene. The length of the CDR3 is 14 residues. Trimming stripped 1 base from V and 5 bases from J, with 12 bases between. CDR3 sequence reads: CASSLGQGGDEQYF. In DNA, the CDR3 is TGTGCCAGCAGCTTAGGGCAGGGTGGAGACGAGCAGTACTTC.

This clone was seen a single time. The chain joins TRBV7-2 to TRBJ1-6; TRBD1 aligns across 8 bases. The germline V gene has CDR1 SGHTA and CDR2 FQGNSA. The CDR3 extends over 13 amino acids. V lost 6 bases to trimming and J lost 9 bases; unmatched junction nucleotides: 4. DNA for the CDR3: TGTGCCAGCAGTTCCGGACAGGGTTCACCCCTCCACTTT. Protein: CASSSGQGSPLHF.

The chain uses TRBV6-5 and TRBJ1-1; perhaps TRBD1 as D (5 bases). From germline, CDR1 is MNHEY and CDR2 SVGAGI. The CDR3 sequence is 14 residues long. V shed 6 bases and J shed 1 base, with 12 bases lying between them. The CDR3 DNA reads as TGTGCCAGCAGAGCCGGGACTGCGAACACTGAAGCTTTCTTT. Amino acids: CASRAGTANTEAFF.

This clone was seen once. This chain connects TRBV25-1 to TRBJ2-1; 7 bases align to TRBD2. Germline V gene lookup returns CDR1 MGHDK and CDR2 SYGVNS. The CDR3 has 16 amino acids. V shed 1 base and J 1 base; nucleotides not matched to a gene: 4. The CDR3 loop is CASSESWGGSYNEQFF. The CDR3 DNA reads TGTGCCAGCAGTGAATCCTGGGGGGGGTCCTACAATGAGCAGTTCTTC.

The V gene is TRBV18, the J gene TRBJ2-5; the D gene is possibly TRBD1 (6 bases). V shed 5 bases and J shed 4 bases, with 17 bases lying between them. CDR1 and CDR2 from the germline V gene are KGHSH and LQKENI. The CDR3 extends over 15 amino acids. The CDR3 is CASSSSKTRGETQYF. In DNA form, the CDR3 reads TGTGCCAGCTCAAGCTCCAAAACCAGGGGAGAGACCCAGTACTTC.